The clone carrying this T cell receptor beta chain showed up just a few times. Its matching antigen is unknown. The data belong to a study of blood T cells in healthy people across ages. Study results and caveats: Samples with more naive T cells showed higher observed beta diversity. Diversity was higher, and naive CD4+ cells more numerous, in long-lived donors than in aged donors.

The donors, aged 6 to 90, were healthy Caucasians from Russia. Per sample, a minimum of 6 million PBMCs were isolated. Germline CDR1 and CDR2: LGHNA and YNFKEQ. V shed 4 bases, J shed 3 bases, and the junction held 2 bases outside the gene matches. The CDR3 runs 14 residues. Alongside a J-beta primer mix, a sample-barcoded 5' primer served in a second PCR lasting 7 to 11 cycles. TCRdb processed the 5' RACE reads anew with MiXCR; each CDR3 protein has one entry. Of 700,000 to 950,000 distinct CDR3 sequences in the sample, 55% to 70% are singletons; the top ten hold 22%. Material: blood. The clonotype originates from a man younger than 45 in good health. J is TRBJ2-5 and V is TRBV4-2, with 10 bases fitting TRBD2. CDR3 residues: CASSPGTSEETQYF. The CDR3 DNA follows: TGTGCCAGCAGCCCGGGGACTAGCGAAGAGACCCAGTACTTC.